These T cell receptor beta chains were read from a single sample in a study of neurological immune-mediated disorders. TCRdb reprocessed the 5' RACE reads with MiXCR, giving one entry per CDR3 protein. Among 120,000 or so distinct CDR3 sequences listed, roughly 3.2% were seen once. Specimen: PBMCs. The receptors come from a woman in her twenties or thirties with multiple sclerosis. Both conserved end residues are part of each CDR3.

CDR3,V,J
CASSLFRASGELFF,TRBV27,TRBJ2-2
CSAQTSAPSYEQYF,TRBV20-1,TRBJ2-7
CASSFGQGPHEQYF,TRBV5-1,TRBJ2-7
CASSQGGGREQYF,TRBV14,TRBJ2-7
CASSPLTGTGGTEAFF,TRBV9,TRBJ1-1
CSASGPGQTSYEQYF,TRBV20-1,TRBJ2-7
CASSWDRATNQPQHF,TRBV6-2/TRBV6-3,TRBJ1-5
CASSPDAPYTEAFF,TRBV7-6,TRBJ1-1
CASSQVKGSNLARGQYF,TRBV4-1,TRBJ2-5
CSARDLVNRAFSHGYTF,TRBV20-1,TRBJ1-2
CATSDLLAGGPDTQYF,TRBV24-1,TRBJ2-3
CASSKGQGSTEAFF,TRBV2,TRBJ1-1
CASSRASGKYNEQFF,TRBV5-1,TRBJ2-1
CASSSPRDTRDEQYF,TRBV5-1,TRBJ2-7
CASSRPGTGDEQYF,TRBV19,TRBJ2-7
CSALGGPRYDTQYF,TRBV20-1,TRBJ2-3
CASSLGWASTGELFF,TRBV11-2,TRBJ2-2
CASSSWEGLAGGETQYF,TRBV3-1,TRBJ2-5
CASSLDRDPQGHSNQPQHF,TRBV5-1,TRBJ1-5
CASSFAPFLSTSTDTQYF,TRBV11-2,TRBJ2-3
CASRRGQGDGYTF,TRBV6-2/TRBV6-3,TRBJ1-2
CAIASDIAPQEQYF,TRBV10-3,TRBJ2-7
CSARVHIGTYGYTF,TRBV20-1,TRBJ1-2
CASSVTGGGYEQYF,TRBV5-8,TRBJ2-7
CSAPELAPSTDTQYF,TRBV20-1,TRBJ2-3
CASSQERGESYEQYF,TRBV4-3,TRBJ2-7
CASSLAPWGSGNTIYF,TRBV5-1,TRBJ1-3
CASSLGLAGVFEQFF,TRBV11-2,TRBJ2-1
CSASSRLGAEAFF,TRBV20-1,TRBJ1-1
CASSDSLEAPGSPYEQYF,TRBV9,TRBJ2-7
CSARDRTGGGEQYF,TRBV20-1,TRBJ2-7
CASSLGGSTEAFF,TRBV7-9,TRBJ1-1
CSARDRTGLSYNEQFF,TRBV20-1,TRBJ2-1
CASSQDLQPDRGYEQYF,TRBV4-2,TRBJ2-7
CASSQEGQGYEQYF,TRBV14,TRBJ2-7
CASSLEAYQAFF,TRBV7-9,TRBJ1-1
CASSFHRYTPTGKLTYNEQFF,TRBV12-3/TRBV12-4,TRBJ2-1
CASSSYTEAFF,TRBV7-2,TRBJ1-1
CASSWDQVGSNSPLHF,TRBV5-1,TRBJ1-6
CASSPYNQPQHF,TRBV27,TRBJ1-5
CASGGAVKETQYF,TRBV10-3,TRBJ2-5
CSARVTGRDSPLHF,TRBV20-1,TRBJ1-6
CAISEGGNEQFF,TRBV10-3,TRBJ2-1
CSASRDSRSYEQYF,TRBV20-1,TRBJ2-7
CASSAQGGDSPLHF,TRBV2,TRBJ1-6
CSARDIGSSYNEQFF,TRBV20-1,TRBJ2-1
CASSQGRDRGLQQYF,TRBV4-3,TRBJ2-7
CASSLKNIQYF,TRBV12-3/TRBV12-4,TRBJ2-4
CASSLEYEQYF,TRBV5-8,TRBJ2-7
CASSLGHVQETQYF,TRBV7-9,TRBJ2-5
CASSEMGRNYEQYF,TRBV10-2,TRBJ2-7